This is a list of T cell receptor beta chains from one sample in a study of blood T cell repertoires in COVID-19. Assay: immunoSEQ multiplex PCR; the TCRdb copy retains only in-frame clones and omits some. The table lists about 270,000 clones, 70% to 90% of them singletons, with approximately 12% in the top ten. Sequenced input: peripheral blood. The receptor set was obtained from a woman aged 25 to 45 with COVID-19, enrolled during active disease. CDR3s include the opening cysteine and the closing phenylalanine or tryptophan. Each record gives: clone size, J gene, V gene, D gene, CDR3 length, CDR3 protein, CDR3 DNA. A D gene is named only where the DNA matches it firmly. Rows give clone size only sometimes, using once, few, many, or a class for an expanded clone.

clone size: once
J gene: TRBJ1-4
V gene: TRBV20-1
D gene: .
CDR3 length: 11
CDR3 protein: CSARVGAKLFF
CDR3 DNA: TGCAGTGCTAGAGTGGGGGCAAAACTGTTTTTT

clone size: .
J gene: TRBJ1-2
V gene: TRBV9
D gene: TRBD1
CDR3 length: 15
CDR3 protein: CASSVGTASYYGYTF
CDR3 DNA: TGTGCCAGCAGCGTTGGGACAGCTTCCTACTATGGCTACACCTTC

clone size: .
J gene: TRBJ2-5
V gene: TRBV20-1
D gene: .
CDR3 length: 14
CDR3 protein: CSASGALGEETQYF
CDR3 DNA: TGCAGTGCTAGTGGGGCCCTCGGGGAAGAGACCCAGTACTTC

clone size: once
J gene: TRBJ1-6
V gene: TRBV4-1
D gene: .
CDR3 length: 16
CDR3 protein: CASSRGPREDNSPLHF
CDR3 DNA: TGCGCCAGCAGCCGTGGCCCGAGGGAGGATAATTCACCCCTCCACTTT

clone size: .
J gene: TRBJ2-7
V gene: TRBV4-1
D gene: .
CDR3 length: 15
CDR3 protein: CASSQEDRLDYEQYF
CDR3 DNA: TGCGCCAGCAGCCAAGAAGACAGGTTAGACTACGAGCAGTACTTC

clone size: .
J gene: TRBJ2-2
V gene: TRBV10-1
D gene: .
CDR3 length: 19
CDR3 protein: CASSEFWTMGGANTGELFF
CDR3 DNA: TGCGCCAGCAGTGAGTTTTGGACTATGGGGGGTGCGAACACCGGGGAGCTGTTTTTT

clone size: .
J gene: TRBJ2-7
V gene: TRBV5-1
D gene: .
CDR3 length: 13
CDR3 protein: CASSFDSPYEQYF
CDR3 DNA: TGCGCCAGCAGCTTCGACAGTCCCTACGAGCAGTACTTC

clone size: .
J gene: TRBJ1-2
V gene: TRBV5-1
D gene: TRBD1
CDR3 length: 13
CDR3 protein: CASSPRDRVGYTF
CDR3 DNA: TGCGCCAGCAGCCCCCGGGACAGGGTTGGCTACACCTTC

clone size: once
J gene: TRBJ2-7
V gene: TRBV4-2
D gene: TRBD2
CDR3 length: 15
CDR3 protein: CASSQGLAGSYEQYF
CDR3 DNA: TGTGCCAGCAGCCAGGGACTAGCGGGGTCATACGAGCAGTACTTC

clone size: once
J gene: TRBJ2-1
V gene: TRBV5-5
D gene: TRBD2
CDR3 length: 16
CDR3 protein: CASRSLAGPAYNEQFF
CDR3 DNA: TGTGCCAGCAGGTCCTTAGCGGGGCCGGCCTACAATGAGCAGTTCTTC

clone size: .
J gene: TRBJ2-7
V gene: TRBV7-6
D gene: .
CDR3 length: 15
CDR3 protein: CASSSKTLGGYEQYF
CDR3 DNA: TGTGCCAGCAGCTCGAAGACACTGGGGGGCTACGAGCAGTACTTC

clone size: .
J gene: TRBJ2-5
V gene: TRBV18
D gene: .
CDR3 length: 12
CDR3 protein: CASSPILETQYF
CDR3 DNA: TGTGCCAGCTCACCTATTTTGGAGACCCAGTACTTC

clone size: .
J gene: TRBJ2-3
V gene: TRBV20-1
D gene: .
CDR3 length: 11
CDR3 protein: CSAVLRDTQYF
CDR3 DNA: TGCAGTGCTGTCCTCCGGGATACGCAGTATTTT

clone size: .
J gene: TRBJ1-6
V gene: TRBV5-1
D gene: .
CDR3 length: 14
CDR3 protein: CASSEQGASSPLHF
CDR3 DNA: TGCGCCAGCAGCGAGCAGGGCGCAAGTTCACCCCTCCACTTT

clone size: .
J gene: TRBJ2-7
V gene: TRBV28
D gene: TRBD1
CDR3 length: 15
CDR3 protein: CASSWGPGQGGEQYF
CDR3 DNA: TGTGCCAGCAGTTGGGGTCCGGGACAGGGTGGCGAGCAGTACTTC

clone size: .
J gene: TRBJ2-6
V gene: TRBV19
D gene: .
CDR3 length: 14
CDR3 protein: CASNWGAGANVLTF
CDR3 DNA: TGTGCCAGCAACTGGGGCGCTGGGGCCAACGTCCTGACTTTC

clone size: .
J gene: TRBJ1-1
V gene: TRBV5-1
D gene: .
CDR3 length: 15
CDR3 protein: CASSLESPVNTEAFF
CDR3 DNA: TGCGCCAGCAGCTTGGAGTCGCCGGTGAACACTGAAGCTTTCTTT

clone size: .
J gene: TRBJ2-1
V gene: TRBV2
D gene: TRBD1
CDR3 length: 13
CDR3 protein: CASSFYRGNEQFF
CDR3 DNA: TGTGCCAGCAGTTTTTACAGGGGGAATGAGCAGTTCTTC

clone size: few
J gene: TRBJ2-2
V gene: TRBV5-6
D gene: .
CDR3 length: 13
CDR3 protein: CASSLPVPGELFF
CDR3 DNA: TGTGCCAGCAGCTTGCCAGTACCCGGGGAGCTGTTTTTT

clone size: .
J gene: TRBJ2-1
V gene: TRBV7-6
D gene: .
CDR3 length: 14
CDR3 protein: CASSLWDINNEQFF
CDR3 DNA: TGTGCCAGCAGCTTATGGGACATCAATAATGAGCAGTTCTTC

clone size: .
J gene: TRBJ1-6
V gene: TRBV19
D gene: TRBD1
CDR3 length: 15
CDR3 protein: CASSVGQGFDSPLHF
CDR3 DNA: TGTGCCAGTAGTGTAGGACAGGGGTTTGATTCACCCCTCCACTTT

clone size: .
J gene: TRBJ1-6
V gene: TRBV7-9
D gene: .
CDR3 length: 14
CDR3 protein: CAIPLRSYNSPLHF
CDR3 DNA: TGTGCCATCCCACTTCGCTCCTATAATTCACCCCTCCACTTT

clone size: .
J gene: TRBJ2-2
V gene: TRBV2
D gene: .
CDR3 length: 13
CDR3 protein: CASSPDSTGELFF
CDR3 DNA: TGTGCCAGCAGTCCGGACAGCACCGGGGAGCTGTTTTTT

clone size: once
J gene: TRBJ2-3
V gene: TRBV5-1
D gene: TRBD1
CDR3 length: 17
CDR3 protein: CASSLPTGDHSTDTQYF
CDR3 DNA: TGCGCCAGCAGCTTACCAACAGGGGACCACTCCACAGATACGCAGTATTTT

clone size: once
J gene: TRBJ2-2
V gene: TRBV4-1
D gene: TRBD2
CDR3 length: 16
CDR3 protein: CASSQDSGAYTGELFF
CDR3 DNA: TGCGCCAGCAGCCAAGATAGCGGGGCGTACACCGGGGAGCTGTTTTTT

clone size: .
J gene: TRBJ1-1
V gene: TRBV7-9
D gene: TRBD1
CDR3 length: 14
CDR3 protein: CASTPPGQFLEAFF
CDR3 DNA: TGTGCCAGCACCCCTCCGGGACAGTTCCTTGAAGCTTTCTTT

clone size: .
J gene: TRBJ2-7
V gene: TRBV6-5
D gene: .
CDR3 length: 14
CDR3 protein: CAGSIFGQPYEQYF
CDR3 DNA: TGTGCCGGATCGATCTTTGGACAACCCTACGAGCAGTACTTC

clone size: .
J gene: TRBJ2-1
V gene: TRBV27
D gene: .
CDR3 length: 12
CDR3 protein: CASSPQGYEQFF
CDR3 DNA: TGTGCCAGCAGTCCACAGGGCTATGAGCAGTTCTTC

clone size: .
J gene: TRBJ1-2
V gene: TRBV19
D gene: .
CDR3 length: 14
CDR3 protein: CASSASTVHYGYTF
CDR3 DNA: TGTGCCAGTAGTGCGTCGACAGTTCACTATGGCTACACCTTC

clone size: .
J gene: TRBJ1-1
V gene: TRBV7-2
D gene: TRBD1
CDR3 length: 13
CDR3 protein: CAAGGRLNTEAFF
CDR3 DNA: TGTGCCGCAGGGGGGCGCCTGAACACTGAAGCTTTCTTT

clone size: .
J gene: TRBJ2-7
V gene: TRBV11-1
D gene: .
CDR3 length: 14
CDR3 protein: CASSLHDSSYEQYF
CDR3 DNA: TGTGCCAGCAGCCTACACGACAGCTCCTACGAGCAGTACTTC

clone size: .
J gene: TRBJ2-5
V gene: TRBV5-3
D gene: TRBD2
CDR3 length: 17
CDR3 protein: CARSLGLAGGTEETQYF
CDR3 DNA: TGTGCCAGAAGCTTGGGGCTAGCGGGGGGAACCGAAGAGACCCAGTACTTC

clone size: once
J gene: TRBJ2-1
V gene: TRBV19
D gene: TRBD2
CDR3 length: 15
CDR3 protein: CASRLAGNSYNEQFF
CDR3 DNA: TGTGCCAGTAGGCTAGCGGGGAATTCCTACAATGAGCAGTTCTTC

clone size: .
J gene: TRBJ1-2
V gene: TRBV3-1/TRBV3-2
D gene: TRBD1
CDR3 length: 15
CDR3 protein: CASSQAAGGGKGYTF
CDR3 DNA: TGTGCCAGCAGCCAAGCTGCCGGAGGGGGCAAGGGCTACACCTTC

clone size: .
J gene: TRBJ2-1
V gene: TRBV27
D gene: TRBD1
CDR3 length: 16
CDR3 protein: CASSLLPGQGYNEQFF
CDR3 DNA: TGTGCCAGCAGTTTACTCCCGGGACAGGGCTACAATGAGCAGTTCTTC

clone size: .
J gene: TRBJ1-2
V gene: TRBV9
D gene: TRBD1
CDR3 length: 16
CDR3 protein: CASSVPDRVGNYGYTF
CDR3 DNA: TGTGCCAGCAGCGTACCAGACAGGGTCGGTAACTATGGCTACACCTTC

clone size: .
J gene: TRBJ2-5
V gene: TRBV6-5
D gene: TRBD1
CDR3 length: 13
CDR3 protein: CASSRDRGETQYF
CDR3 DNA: TGTGCCAGCAGTCGAGACAGGGGGGAGACCCAGTACTTC

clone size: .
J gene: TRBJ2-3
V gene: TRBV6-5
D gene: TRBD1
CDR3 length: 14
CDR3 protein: CATRETGISDTQYF
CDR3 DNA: TGTGCCACCAGGGAGACAGGGATATCAGATACGCAGTATTTT

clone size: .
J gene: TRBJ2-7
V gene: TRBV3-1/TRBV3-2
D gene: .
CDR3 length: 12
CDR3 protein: CASSQAGALLYF
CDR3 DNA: TGTGCCAGCAGCCAAGCTGGAGCCCTACTCTACTTC

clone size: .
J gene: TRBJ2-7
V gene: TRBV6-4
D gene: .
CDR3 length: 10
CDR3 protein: CASLNYEQYF
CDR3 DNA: TGTGCCAGCCTAAACTACGAGCAGTACTTC

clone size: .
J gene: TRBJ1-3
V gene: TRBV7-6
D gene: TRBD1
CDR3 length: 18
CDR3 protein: CASSLPGQGAMSGNTIYF
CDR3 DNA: TGTGCCAGCAGCTTGCCTGGACAGGGGGCTATGTCTGGAAACACCATATATTTT

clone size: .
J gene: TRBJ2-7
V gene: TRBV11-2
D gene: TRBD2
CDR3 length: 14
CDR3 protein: CASSFGGATYEQYF
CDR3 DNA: TGTGCCAGCAGCTTCGGGGGGGCAACCTACGAGCAGTACTTC

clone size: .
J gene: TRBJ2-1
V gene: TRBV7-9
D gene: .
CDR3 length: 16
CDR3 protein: CASSHSGAGSYNEQFF
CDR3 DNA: TGTGCCAGCAGTCACTCAGGAGCGGGTTCCTACAATGAGCAGTTCTTC

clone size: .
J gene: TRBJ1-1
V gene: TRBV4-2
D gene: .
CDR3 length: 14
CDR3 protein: CASSQMQGNTEAFF
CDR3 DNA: TGTGCCAGCAGCCAGATGCAGGGAAACACTGAAGCTTTCTTT

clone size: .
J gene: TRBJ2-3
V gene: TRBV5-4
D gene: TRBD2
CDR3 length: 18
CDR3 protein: CASSLVPGSGGNTDTQYF
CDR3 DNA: TGTGCCAGCAGCTTGGTCCCAGGTAGCGGGGGAAACACAGATACGCAGTATTTT

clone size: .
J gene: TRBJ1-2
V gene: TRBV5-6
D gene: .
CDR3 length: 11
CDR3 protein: CASSLAGGYTF
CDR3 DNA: TGTGCCAGCAGCTTGGCAGGGGGCTACACCTTC

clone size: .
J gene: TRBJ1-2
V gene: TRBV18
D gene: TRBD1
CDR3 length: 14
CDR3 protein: CASSLGQGENGYTF
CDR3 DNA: TGTGCCAGCTCACTTGGACAGGGGGAAAATGGCTACACCTTC

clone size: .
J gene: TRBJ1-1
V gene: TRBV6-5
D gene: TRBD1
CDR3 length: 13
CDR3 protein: CASRPTGGFGAFF
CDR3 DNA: TGTGCCAGCAGGCCTACAGGGGGATTTGGAGCTTTCTTT

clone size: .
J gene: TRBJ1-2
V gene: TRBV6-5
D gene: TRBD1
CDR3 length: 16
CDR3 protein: CASSFTGQGAPGGYTF
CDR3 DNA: TGTGCCAGCAGTTTCACGGGACAGGGGGCGCCGGGGGGCTACACCTTC

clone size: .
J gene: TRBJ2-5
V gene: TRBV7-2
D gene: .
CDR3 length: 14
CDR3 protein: CASSPLEGQETQYF
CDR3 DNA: TGTGCCAGCAGCCCCCTGGAGGGCCAAGAGACCCAGTACTTC

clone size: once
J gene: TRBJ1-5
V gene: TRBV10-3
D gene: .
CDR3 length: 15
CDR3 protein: CAISDRGEGNQPQHF
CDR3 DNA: TGTGCCATCAGCGATCGGGGGGAGGGCAATCAGCCCCAGCATTTT

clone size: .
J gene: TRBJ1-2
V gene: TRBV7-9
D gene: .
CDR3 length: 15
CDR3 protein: CASTFSPRPGDGYTF
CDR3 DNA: TGTGCCAGCACCTTCTCCCCGAGACCAGGGGACGGCTACACCTTC

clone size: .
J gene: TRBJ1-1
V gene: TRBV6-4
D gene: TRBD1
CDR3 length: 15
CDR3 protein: CASSFTSGGSTEAFF
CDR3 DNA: TGTGCCAGCAGTTTTACTTCAGGGGGATCCACTGAAGCTTTCTTT

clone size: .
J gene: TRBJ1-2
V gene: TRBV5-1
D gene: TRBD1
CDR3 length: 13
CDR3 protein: CASSQGQNYGYTF
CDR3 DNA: TGCGCCAGCAGCCAGGGACAGAACTATGGCTACACCTTC

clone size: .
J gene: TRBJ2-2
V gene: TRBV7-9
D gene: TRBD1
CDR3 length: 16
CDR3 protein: CASSTPGQGSRKELFF
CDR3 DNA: TGTGCCAGCAGCACTCCCGGACAGGGGTCAAGGAAGGAGCTGTTTTTT